At least ten counts were recorded for the clone carrying this T cell receptor (beta chain). What it recognizes is unknown. These data belong to a study of T cells in Graves' hyperthyroidism and ophthalmopathy. Study-level findings and limits: Ophthalmopathy could be told apart from stable hyperthyroidism with a 13 V-J model. For ophthalmopathy, model prediction preceded onset by a median approximately 6 months.

CDR1 and CDR2 from the germline V gene are SEHNR and FQNEAQ (reference sequence). Trimming took off 5 bases at V and 4 bases at J, with 16 bases between the two ends. The CDR3 consists of 15 residues. Amplified TCR beta CDR3 regions came from RNA transcripts. First-round RT-PCR with HTBI primers amplified the TCR CDR3 region. TCRdb recomputed calls from the multiplex PCR reads with MiXCR, one row per CDR3 protein. The data contain some 760,000 distinct CDR3 sequences, less than 15% of them seen just once; the ten biggest clones take up about 10%. Graves' hyperthyroidism was deemed stable given no ophthalmopathy progression within 18 months. The PBMCs had their origin in roughly 9.4 ml of fresh peripheral blood.

The clonotype comes from a woman between 18 and 30 years old with Graves' hyperthyroidism. Input material: blood. V is TRBV7-9 and J is TRBJ2-3; unclear D gene. CDR3 amino acids: CASSPRTGEADTQYF. CDR3 coding DNA: TGTGCCAGCAGCCCGAGGACCGGCGAGGCAGATACGCAGTATTTT.